Presented here are 11 T cell receptor beta chains from one specimen sequenced in a study of blood T cell repertoires in COVID-19. The data were produced by immunoSEQ multiplex PCR, yet TCRdb's version contains in-frame clones alone and is incomplete. The sample records 220,000 or so clones, 82% being singletons. The sequenced sample consisted of peripheral blood. The origin of the receptors is a woman older than 75 with acute or convalescent COVID-19.

The rearrangement links TRBV7-3 to TRBJ2-7, with D perhaps matching TRBD2 (6 bases). Germline values: CDR1 SGHTA, CDR2 FQGTGA. Trimming took off 5 bases at V and 1 base at J, with 15 bases between the two ends. This CDR3 region has 15 residues. CDR3 coding DNA: TGTGCCAGCAGCGCAGCAAATGGACTATCCTACGAGCAGTACTTC. Residues: CASSAANGLSYEQYF. Based on the CDR3 plus reference TRBV7-3 and TRBJ2-7, the full variable domain is GAGVSQTPSNKVTEKGKYVELRCDPISGHTALYWYRQSLGQGPEFLIYFQGTGAADDSGLPNDRFFAVRPEGSVSTLKIQRTERGDSAVYLCASSAANGLSYEQYFGPGTRLTVT.

The rearrangement links TRBV18 to TRBJ2-1; weak D call: TRBD2 (6 bases). Deletions cut 0 bases from V and 4 bases from J, with 13 bases between. Per the germline V gene, CDR1 is KGHSH and CDR2 is LQKENI. CDR3 size: 16 residues. CDR3 in amino acids: CASSPPSRGSYNEQFF. The DNA of the CDR3 is TGTGCCAGCTCACCACCGTCCCGGGGGAGTTACAATGAGCAGTTCTTC.

The chain joins TRBV29-1 to TRBJ2-1; TRBD2 agrees at 10 bases. The V and J ends lost 4 bases and 7 bases, in that order; junction bases with no gene match: 10. The CDR3 totals 15 residues. Germline lookup yields CDR1 SQVTM and CDR2 ANQGSEA. The CDR3 region is CSVVSPSGRANEQFF. CDR3 in DNA: TGCAGCGTTGTCTCTCCTAGCGGGAGAGCAAATGAGCAGTTCTTC.

This clone was counted between two and nine times. V and J are TRBV19 and TRBJ2-1, with D perhaps TRBD1 (6 bases). Germline CDR1 and CDR2: LNHDA and SQIVND (reference sequence). The CDR3 has 14 residues. V dropped 7 bases and J dropped 3 bases, with 13 bases sitting between them. The CDR3 bases are TGTGCCAGTAACATGCGAGGGGGCTACAATGAGCAGTTCTTC. Translating gives CASNMRGGYNEQFF.

The CDR3 protein is CASSSGVGRSYNSPLHF. CDR3 bases: TGTGCCAGCAGCTCGGGGGTGGGTCGCTCCTATAATTCACCCCTCCACTTT. This rearrangement joins TRBV7-2 to TRBJ1-6; tentatively, D is TRBD1 (5 bases). Germline loops: CDR1 SGHTA, CDR2 FQGNSA. The germline V and J ends were trimmed by 4 bases and 0 bases, with 13 bases remaining between them. This CDR3 is built from 17 residues.

The V and J genes are TRBV29-1 and TRBJ1-2; TRBD1 matches 11 bases. V lost 4 bases to trimming and J lost 2 bases; unmatched junction nucleotides: 3. The CDR3 loop spans 14 amino acids. Germline-derived CDR1 and CDR2 are SQVTM and ANQGSEA. In DNA, the CDR3 is TGCAGCGTTGTCCGGGACAGGGGGAACTATGGCTACACCTTC. It translates to CSVVRDRGNYGYTF.

The V call is TRBV28, the J call TRBJ2-1, with 8 bases identical to TRBD2. After removal of 3 bases from V and 4 bases from J, the junction contained 5 bases not matched to a gene. CDR1 is MDHEN and CDR2 is SYDVKM in the germline V gene. This CDR3 has 15 amino acids. The CDR3 sequence: CASSFTSGPYNEQFF. The CDR3 bases are TGTGCCAGCAGTTTTACTAGCGGACCTTACAATGAGCAGTTCTTC.

As concerns this clone: This sample includes further DNA sequences coding for the same CDR3. The gene calls are TRBV7-3 and TRBJ1-1, with D uncertain. Trimming removed 0 bases at V and 0 bases at J, with 5 bases between. Germline CDR1 and CDR2: SGHTA and FQGTGA. The CDR3 extends over 14 amino acids. CDR3 sequence reads: CASSLTGVNTEAFF. The CDR3 DNA reads TGTGCCAGCAGCTTAACTGGAGTGAACACTGAAGCTTTCTTT. The full variable domain, with the rest looked up from reference TRBV7-3 and TRBJ1-1, is GAGVSQTPSNKVTEKGKYVELRCDPISGHTALYWYRQSLGQGPEFLIYFQGTGAADDSGLPNDRFFAVRPEGSVSTLKIQRTERGDSAVYLCASSLTGVNTEAFFGQGTRLTVV.

The J gene is TRBJ1-5, the V gene TRBV5-6; D is possibly TRBD1 (6 bases). This CDR3 has 17 amino acids. V was trimmed by 4 bases and J by 3 bases, leaving 20 bases between them. Germline assignment: CDR1 SGHDT and CDR2 YYEEEE. CDR3 residues: CASSTYRAYNPNQPQHF. For the CDR3, the DNA is TGTGCCAGCAGCACCTACAGGGCGTATAATCCCAATCAGCCCCAGCATTTT.

The chain employs TRBV6-5 and TRBJ2-7; 8 nucleotides agree with TRBD1. This CDR3 comprises 16 residues. V was clipped by 1 base and J by 2 bases; unmatched bases: 7. CDR1 and CDR2 from the germline V gene are MNHEY and SVGAGI. The CDR3 DNA sequence: TGTGCCAGCAGTTACTTTGGACAGGGATTTACCTACGAGCAGTACTTC. It yields the protein CASSYFGQGFTYEQYF.

V and J are TRBV4-1 and TRBJ1-5; 10 bases map to TRBD1. The CDR3 length is 15 residues. Germline CDR1 is MGHRA and CDR2 is YSYEKL. The trim removed 6 bases at V and 4 bases at J, leaving 6 bases unmatched. CDR3 residues: CASSLGQGDNQPQHF. CDR3 coding DNA: TGCGCCAGCAGTCTCGGACAGGGGGATAATCAGCCCCAGCATTTT.